This TCR beta chain was observed in a study of shared clonotypes between healthy human individuals. Study-level points and caveats: The sole specimen, blood, was sampled, and tissue repertoires likely differ. Naive CD4 clonotypes overlapped across a few donors at approximately 5.5%.

On this clone itself: What it binds is not known.

The method was immunoSEQ multiplex PCR; TCRdb's version includes in-frame clones alone and lacks a portion of them. The sample yields 2 million to 2.5 million clones, just under 95% seen once. Into CD45RA+ naive and CD45RA-negative memory subsets, the CD4+ cells were split. V lost 0 bases and J lost 7, with 16 bases in between. The CDR3 length is 16 residues. The receptor's source is a man aged 18 to 30 in good health. Some clones in this sample may be carry-over from other donors' samples. This chain joins TRBV23-1 and TRBJ2-1; tentatively, D is TRBD1 or TRBD2 (7 bases each). TRBV23-1 is filed as an ORF, its function uncertain. The sample taken for sequencing was naive CD4+ T cells from PBMCs. Subset specified: CD45RA+ positively selected. The CDR3 sequence is CASSQSPRQGGNEQFF. CDR3 in DNA: TGCGCCAGCAGTCAATCCCCACGACAGGGAGGGAATGAGCAGTTCTTC.